Sequencing of this T cell receptor (beta chain) was carried out in a study of PD-1 blockade in classical Hodgkin lymphoma. As for time point: cycle 4 day 1 (C4D1), after five to seven weeks of nivolumab. The patients all showed relapse after autologous stem cell transplantation, while their brentuximab vedotin exposure varied. It was by magnetic negative selection that CD4+ T cells were purified from thawed PBMCs. V trimming: 2 bases; J trimming: 4 bases; junction bases outside the gene matches: 5. In germline, CDR1 is MNHNS, CDR2 SASEGT. The CDR3 sequence is 16 residues long. Data came from immunoSEQ multiplex PCR; TCRdb stores just in-frame clones and leaves some out. The top ten hold around 1.9% of the sample, which has fewer than 20,000 clones, more than 60% seen once.

The receptor was isolated from a human donor with classical Hodgkin lymphoma. The genes are TRBV6-1 and TRBJ2-4; 10 bases are shared with TRBD1. The sequencing here drew on CD4+ T cells from blood, taken before the fourth cycle of nivolumab. In DNA, the CDR3 is TGTGCCAGCAGTGAAAGTCCGGGACAGGGGAAAAACATTCAGTACTTC. Its translation: CASSESPGQGKNIQYF.